The 5 T cell receptor beta chains below come from one sample, sequenced in a study of response to subunit inactivated influenza vaccine. Using its own MiXCR run on the RT-PCR reads, TCRdb lists one record per CDR3 protein. The sample has over 400,000 distinct CDR3 sequences, over 9.5% seen once. The input for sequencing was PBMCs from blood, taken 45 days after vaccination. Every receptor here comes from a man aged 50-60 years who received an inactivated influenza vaccine.

There are a few counts of this clonotype. J is TRBJ2-5 and V is TRBV20-1; 8 nucleotides agree with TRBD1. The CDR3 runs to 14 residues. Germline trimming cut 1 base from V and 5 bases from J; bases unmatched to any gene: 6. Per the germline V gene, CDR1 is DFQATT and CDR2 is SNEGSKA (reference sequence). This CDR3 reads CSARVPTGDETQYF. In DNA, the CDR3 is TGCAGTGCTAGAGTCCCGACAGGGGACGAGACCCAGTACTTC.

This clonotype was picked up a small number of times. This chain links TRBV28 with TRBJ2-1; the D gene is possibly TRBD1 (5 bases). The CDR3 has 15 amino acids. V was clipped by 6 bases and J by 6 bases, with 18 bases between them. In germline, CDR1 is MDHEN, CDR2 SYDVKM. In DNA, the CDR3 is TGTGCCAGCAGAACGGACAACAACCCGCTCAATGAGCAGTTCTTC. Translated, it gives CASRTDNNPLNEQFF.

The J gene is TRBJ2-1, the V gene TRBV20-1, with 11 bases identical to TRBD1. The germline CDR1 and CDR2 sequences are DFQATT and SNEGSKA (reference sequence). The CDR3 runs 16 residues. The V segment lost 0 bases and the J segment 10 bases; nucleotides outside the gene matches: 11. The CDR3 protein is CSAREWGQGVLLEQFF. Here the CDR3 DNA reads TGCAGTGCTAGAGAGTGGGGACAGGGGGTTCTATTAGAGCAGTTCTTC.

J is TRBJ2-2 and V is TRBV7-9, with D possibly called TRBD1 or TRBD2 (6 bases each). The CDR3 has 15 amino acids. Germline loops: CDR1 SEHNR, CDR2 FQNEAQ (reference sequence). The ends were cut back, 5 bases at V and 4 bases at J, with 14 bases in the middle. In DNA, the CDR3 is TGTGCCAGCAGCCCCCTTGGGGGGCCCACCGGGGAGCTGTTTTTT. Its translation is CASSPLGGPTGELFF.

This clonotype was counted many times. V gene TRBV4-3 combines with J gene TRBJ2-7; the D call may be TRBD1 or TRBD2 (6 bases each). From germline, CDR1 is LGHNA and CDR2 YSLEER. The ends were cut back, 0 bases at V and 7 bases at J, with 16 bases in the middle. The CDR3 is made up of 15 amino acids. CDR3 region: CASSQEGGSRREQYF. CDR3 bases: TGCGCCAGCAGCCAAGAAGGGGGGAGCCGAAGGGAGCAGTACTTC.